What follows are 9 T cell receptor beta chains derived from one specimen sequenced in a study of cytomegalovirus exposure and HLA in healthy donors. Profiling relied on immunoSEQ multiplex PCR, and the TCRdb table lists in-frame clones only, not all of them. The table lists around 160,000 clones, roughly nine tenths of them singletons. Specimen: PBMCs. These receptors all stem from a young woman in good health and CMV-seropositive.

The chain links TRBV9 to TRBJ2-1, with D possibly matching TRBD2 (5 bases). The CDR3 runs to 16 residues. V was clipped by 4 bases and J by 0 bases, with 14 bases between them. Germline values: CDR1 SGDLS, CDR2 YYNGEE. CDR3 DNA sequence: TGTGCCAGCAGCCTAGGCGGGCTAGCCTCCTACAATGAGCAGTTCTTC. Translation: CASSLGGLASYNEQFF.

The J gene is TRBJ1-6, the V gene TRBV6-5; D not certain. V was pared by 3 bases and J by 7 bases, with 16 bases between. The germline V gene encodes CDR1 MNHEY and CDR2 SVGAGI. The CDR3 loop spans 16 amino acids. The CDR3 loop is CASSYRRVPPNSPLHF. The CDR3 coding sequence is TGTGCCAGCAGTTATCGGAGGGTCCCCCCGAATTCACCCCTCCACTTT.

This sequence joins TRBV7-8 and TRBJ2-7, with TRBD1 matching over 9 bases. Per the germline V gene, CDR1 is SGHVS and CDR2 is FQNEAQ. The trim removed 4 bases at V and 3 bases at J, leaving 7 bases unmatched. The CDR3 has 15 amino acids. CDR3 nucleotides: TGTGCCAGCAGCTACCGGGACAGGGCAGGCTACGAGCAGTACTTC. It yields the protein CASSYRDRAGYEQYF.

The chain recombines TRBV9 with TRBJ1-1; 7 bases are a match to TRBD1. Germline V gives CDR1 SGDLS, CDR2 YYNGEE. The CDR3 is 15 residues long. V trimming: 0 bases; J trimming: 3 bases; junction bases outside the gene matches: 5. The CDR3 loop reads CASSVVLDRDTEAFF. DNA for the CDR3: TGTGCCAGCAGCGTAGTCCTAGACAGGGACACTGAAGCTTTCTTT.

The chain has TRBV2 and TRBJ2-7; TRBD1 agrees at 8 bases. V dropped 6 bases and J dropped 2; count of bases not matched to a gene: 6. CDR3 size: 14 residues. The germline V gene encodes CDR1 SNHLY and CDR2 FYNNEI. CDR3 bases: TGTGCCAGCAGCGACAGGGGTTACCCCTACGAGCAGTACTTC. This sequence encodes CASSDRGYPYEQYF.

This CDR3 reads CASSIRGDRGREAQYF. The DNA of the CDR3 is TGTGCCAGTAGTATACGAGGGGACAGGGGGCGCGAGGCGCAGTATTTT. The J gene is TRBJ2-3, the V gene TRBV19, with 12 bases lining up with TRBD1. The CDR3 extends over 16 amino acids. The germline V gene encodes CDR1 LNHDA and CDR2 SQIVND (reference sequence). Unmatched junction bases numbered 10, after V lost 2 bases and J lost 10 bases.

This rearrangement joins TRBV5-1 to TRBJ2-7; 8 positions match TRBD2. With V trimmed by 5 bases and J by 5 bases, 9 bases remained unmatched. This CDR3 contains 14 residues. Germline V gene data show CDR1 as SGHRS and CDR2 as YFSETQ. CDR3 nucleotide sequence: TGCGCCAGCAGGTTGAGCGGGAGTGCCCACGAGCAGTACTTC. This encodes CASRLSGSAHEQYF.

The CDR3 DNA follows: TGTGCCAGCATTGCAGGGGTAAACACAGATACGCAGTATTTT. Its translation is CASIAGVNTDTQYF. The rearrangement joins TRBV2 to TRBJ2-3, with a weak D call TRBD1 (6 bases). Germline V gene sequence: CDR1 SNHLY, CDR2 FYNNEI. This CDR3 has 14 residues. With 7 bases removed from V and 2 bases from J, the gap between germline ends came to 13 bases.

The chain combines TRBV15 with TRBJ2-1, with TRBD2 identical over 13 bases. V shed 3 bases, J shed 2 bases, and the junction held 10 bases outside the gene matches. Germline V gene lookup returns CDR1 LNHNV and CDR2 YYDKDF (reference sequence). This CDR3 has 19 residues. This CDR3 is CATSSTRTSGSPTYNEQFF. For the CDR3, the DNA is TGTGCCACCAGCAGTACAAGGACTAGCGGGAGCCCAACCTACAATGAGCAGTTCTTC.